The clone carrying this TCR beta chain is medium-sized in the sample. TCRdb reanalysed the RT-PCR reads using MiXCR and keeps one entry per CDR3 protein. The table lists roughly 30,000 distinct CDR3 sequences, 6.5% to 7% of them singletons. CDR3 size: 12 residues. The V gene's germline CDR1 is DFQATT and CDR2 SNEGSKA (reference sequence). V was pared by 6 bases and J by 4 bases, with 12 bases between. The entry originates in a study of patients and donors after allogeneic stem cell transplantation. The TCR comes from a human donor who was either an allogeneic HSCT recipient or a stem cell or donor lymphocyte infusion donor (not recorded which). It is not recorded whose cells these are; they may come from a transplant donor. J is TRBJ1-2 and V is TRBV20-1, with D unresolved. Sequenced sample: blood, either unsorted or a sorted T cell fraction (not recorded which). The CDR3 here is CSAGRGSYGYTF. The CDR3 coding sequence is TGCAGTGCCGGGAGAGGATCCTATGGCTACACCTTC.